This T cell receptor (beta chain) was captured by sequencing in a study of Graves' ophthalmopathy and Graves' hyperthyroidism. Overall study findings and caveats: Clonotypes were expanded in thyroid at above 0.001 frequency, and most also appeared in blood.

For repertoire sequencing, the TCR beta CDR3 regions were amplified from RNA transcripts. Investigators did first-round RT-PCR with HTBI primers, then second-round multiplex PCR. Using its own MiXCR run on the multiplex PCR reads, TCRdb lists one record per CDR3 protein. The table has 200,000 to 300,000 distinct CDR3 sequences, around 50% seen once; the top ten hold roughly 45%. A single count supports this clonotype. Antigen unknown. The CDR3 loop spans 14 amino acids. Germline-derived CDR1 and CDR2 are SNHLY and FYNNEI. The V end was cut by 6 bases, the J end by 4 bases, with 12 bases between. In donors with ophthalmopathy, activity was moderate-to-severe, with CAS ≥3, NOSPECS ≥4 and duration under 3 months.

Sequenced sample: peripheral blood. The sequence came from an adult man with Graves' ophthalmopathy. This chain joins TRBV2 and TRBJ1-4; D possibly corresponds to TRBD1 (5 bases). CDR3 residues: CASSVGRINEKLFF. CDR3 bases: TGTGCCAGCAGCGTGGGACGGATTAATGAAAAACTGTTTTTT.